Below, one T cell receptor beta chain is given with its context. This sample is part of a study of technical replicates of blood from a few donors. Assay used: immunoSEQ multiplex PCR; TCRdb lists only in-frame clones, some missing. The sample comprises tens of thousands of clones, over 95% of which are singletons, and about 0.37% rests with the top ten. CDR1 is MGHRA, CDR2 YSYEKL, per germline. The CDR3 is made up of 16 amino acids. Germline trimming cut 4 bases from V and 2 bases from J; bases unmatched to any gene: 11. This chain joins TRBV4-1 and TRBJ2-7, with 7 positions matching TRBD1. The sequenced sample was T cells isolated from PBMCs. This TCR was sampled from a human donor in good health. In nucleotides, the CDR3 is TGCGCCAGCAGCCTTCGACTGACAGGGTTAACCTACGAGCAGTACTTC. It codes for CASSLRLTGLTYEQYF.